The clone carrying this T cell receptor beta chain was observed at least ten times. Antigen: not known. Germline CDR1 is LGHDT and CDR2 is YNNKEL (reference sequence). The CDR3 runs 13 residues. V was trimmed by 4 bases and J by 8 bases, leaving 12 bases between them. This sample was taken from a study of CD8 T cells in ankylosing spondylitis. TCRdb used MiXCR to reprocess the 5' RACE reads, holding one entry per CDR3 protein. The data show more than 250,000 distinct CDR3 sequences, 6.5% to 10% seen once. Notes on the study in general: Ankylosing spondylitis blood appeared to be characterized by a TCR beta motif of about eight highly homologous variants.

Source material: blood, either unsorted or a sorted T cell fraction (not recorded which). The receptor's source is a male donor with ankylosing spondylitis. The chain is built from TRBV3-1 and TRBJ2-1; D not resolved. The CDR3 DNA follows: TGTGCCAGCAGCCCCCCCACTTTGGATGAGCAGTTCTTC. It encodes CASSPPTLDEQFF.